This passage covers 4 T cell receptor beta chains from one sample sequenced in a study of spatial heterogeneity in lung cancer. This sample's time point: sample taken at primary tumor resection. Material for sequencing was whole RNA from tumor, nontumor lung or frozen PBMC, left unsorted. A single record per CDR3 protein comes from TCRdb applying MiXCR to the 5' RACE reads. The sample lists 25,000 or so distinct CDR3 sequences; around 13% were seen once. The specimen comprised PBMCs, sampled at surgery. Receptor source: a female donor with early-stage non-small cell lung cancer.

This clonotype has ten or more counts. The J gene is TRBJ1-1, the V gene TRBV7-8; D is uncertain. CDR3 length: 16 amino acids. V lost 0 bases, J lost 0 bases, and 11 bases lay in between. The germline gives CDR1 SGHVS, CDR2 FQNEAQ. The CDR3 coding sequence is TGTGCCAGCAGCTTAGCATCTCTTGGCATGAACACTGAAGCTTTCTTT. Translated: CASSLASLGMNTEAFF.

This clonotype showed up many times. The CDR3 is CASSPINKPIGGGPGELFF. Written as DNA, the CDR3 is TGTGCCAGCAGCCCCATCAATAAACCTATCGGGGGAGGGCCCGGGGAGCTGTTTTTT. The rearrangement uses TRBV7-6 and TRBJ2-2, with 7 bases identical to TRBD2. V was clipped by 5 bases and J by 6 bases; unmatched bases: 21. From germline, CDR1 is SGHVS and CDR2 FNYEAQ. This CDR3 comprises 19 residues.

At least ten counts were recorded for this clonotype. The gene calls are TRBV19 and TRBJ1-5, with unresolved D. Trimming stripped 0 bases from V and 5 bases from J, with 14 bases between. Germline V gives CDR1 LNHDA, CDR2 SQIVND (reference sequence). This CDR3 spans 16 amino acids. CDR3 sequence reads: CASSIDPAERHQPQHF. CDR3 coding DNA: TGTGCCAGTAGTATAGACCCGGCGGAGCGGCATCAGCCCCAGCATTTT.

V gene TRBV28 combines with J gene TRBJ2-4, with 8 bases fitting TRBD1. The germline V gene has CDR1 MDHEN and CDR2 SYDVKM. Trimming removed 5 bases from V and 0 bases from J; junction bases left unmatched: 3. The CDR3 is 15 residues long. The DNA for the CDR3 is TGTGCCAGCAGTACCAGGGGGCTAGCCAAAAACATTCAGTACTTC. Its protein is CASSTRGLAKNIQYF.